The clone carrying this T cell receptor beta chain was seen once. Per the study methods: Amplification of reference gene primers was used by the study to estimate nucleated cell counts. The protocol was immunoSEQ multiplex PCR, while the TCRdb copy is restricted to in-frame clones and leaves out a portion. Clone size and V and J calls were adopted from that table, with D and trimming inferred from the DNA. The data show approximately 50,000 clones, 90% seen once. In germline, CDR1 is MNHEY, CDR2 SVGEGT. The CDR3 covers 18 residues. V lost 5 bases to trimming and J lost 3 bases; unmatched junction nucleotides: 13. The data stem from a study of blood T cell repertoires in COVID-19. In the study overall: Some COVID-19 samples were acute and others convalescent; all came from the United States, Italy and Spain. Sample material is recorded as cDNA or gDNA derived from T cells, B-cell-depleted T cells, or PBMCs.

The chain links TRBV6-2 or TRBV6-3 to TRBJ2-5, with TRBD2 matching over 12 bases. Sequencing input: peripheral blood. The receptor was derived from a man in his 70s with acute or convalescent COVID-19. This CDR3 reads CASSPSPRLAGGEETQYF. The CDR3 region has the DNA TGTGCCAGCAGTCCCTCTCCGCGGCTAGCGGGGGGGGAAGAGACCCAGTACTTC.